Below, 17 T cell receptor beta chains from the same sample are listed, as sequenced in a study of T cells after posttransplantation cyclophosphamide (dated by TCRdb to the mid-2010s). The label giving this sample's treatment or condition can be read as: high-dose cyclophosphamide on days +3 and +4 as single-agent GVHD prophylaxis. For conditioning, the PTCy patients got busulfan and fludarabine, then a related or unrelated marrow graft, followed by cyclophosphamide on days +3 and +4. The library was obtained by the immunoSEQ multiplex PCR assay. Drawn from immuneACCESS, this table holds only the in-frame rearrangements with V and J called that TCRdb kept. Clones are partly lost; checked studies trace under half to an unresolved V gene and leave the rest unexplained. In all, the sample holds 15,000 to 25,000 clones, and approximately 90% of those were seen once. 6% to 8.5% of the sample lies in the top ten.

The sequencing here drew on PBMCs, taken after allogeneic stem cell transplant with posttransplant cyclophosphamide. The receptors stem from a female patient in her thirties or forties who received an allogeneic stem cell transplant from a related donor, was CMV-positive, and had no GVHD. Some T cells may be donor cells from the graft after a transplant.

The genes are TRBV28 and TRBJ1-3; unclear D gene. The V gene lost 6 bases and the J gene lost 4 bases, with 10 bases spanning the gap. The CDR3 loop spans 13 amino acids. Germline V gives CDR1 MDHEN, CDR2 SYDVKM. CDR3 residues: CASSLEGGNTIYF. CDR3 DNA sequence: TGTGCCAGCAGCCTCGAGGGAGGAAACACCATATATTTT.

This chain links TRBV5-6 with TRBJ2-2; 9 bases align to TRBD1. The CDR3 totals 15 residues. Trimming at V came to 7 bases and at J to 6 bases, leaving 10 bases not matched to a gene. Germline-derived CDR1 and CDR2 are SGHDT and YYEEEE. This chain's CDR3 is CASLRWDRDSGELFF. CDR3 nucleotides: TGTGCCAGCCTCCGGTGGGACAGGGACTCCGGGGAGCTGTTTTTT.

The CDR3 nucleotides read TGTGCCAGCAGCCTGGGAGGTTACGGCACAGATACGCAGTATTTT. This translates into CASSLGGYGTDTQYF. The chain employs TRBV7-3 and TRBJ2-3; weak D call: TRBD2 (6 bases). Germline-derived CDR1 and CDR2 are SGHTA and FQGTGA. Trimming took off 5 bases at V and 1 base at J, with 13 bases between the two ends. There are 15 residues in the CDR3.

In its sample, this clone was seen a few times. The chain employs TRBV14 and TRBJ2-1, with D maybe TRBD2 (5 bases). The CDR3 sequence is 12 residues long. Germline loops: CDR1 SGHDN, CDR2 FVKESK. V lost 5 bases to trimming and J lost 5 bases, with 7 bases between them. The CDR3 loop is CASSGSHNEQFF. In DNA form, the CDR3 reads TGTGCCAGCAGCGGGAGCCACAATGAGCAGTTCTTC.

The chain combines TRBV28 with TRBJ2-7, with 9 nucleotides matching TRBD1. The CDR3 extends over 14 amino acids. V lost 4 bases and J lost 10; bases outside the gene matches: 11. Germline CDR1 reads MDHEN; CDR2 reads SYDVKM. CDR3 amino acids: CASSSRPGTGNQYF. The CDR3 nucleotides are TGTGCCAGCAGTTCTCGTCCCGGGACAGGGAACCAGTACTTC.

This chain joins TRBV15 and TRBJ2-1, with TRBD2 as a possible D gene (6 bases). Germline CDR1 LNHNV, CDR2 YYDKDF (reference sequence). The CDR3 loop spans 17 amino acids. The ends were cut back, 3 bases at V and 5 bases at J, with 20 bases in the middle. CDR3: CATSRGRLETRNNEQFF. CDR3 in DNA: TGTGCCACCAGCAGGGGTCGACTAGAAACCAGGAACAATGAGCAGTTCTTC.

The J gene is TRBJ1-2, the V gene TRBV10-1, with 7 bases fitting TRBD1. The CDR3 consists of 13 residues. The J segment lost 5 bases and the V segment lost 3 bases, leaving 3 bases of the junction unmatched. The germline gives CDR1 WNHNN, CDR2 SYGVQD (reference sequence). CDR3 nucleotide sequence: TGCGCCAGCAGTGAACAGGGGAGGTATGGCTACACCTTC. It yields the protein CASSEQGRYGYTF.

The chain combines TRBV15 with TRBJ2-7; 9 positions agree with TRBD1. The germline gives CDR1 LNHNV, CDR2 YYDKDF (reference sequence). The CDR3 totals 15 residues. Germline trimming cut 1 base from V and 4 bases from J; bases unmatched to any gene: 5. The CDR3 region is CATSRAGTGPYEQYF. Written as DNA, the CDR3 is TGTGCCACCAGCAGAGCCGGGACAGGGCCTTACGAGCAGTACTTC.

J is TRBJ2-1 and V is TRBV7-3, with 13 nucleotides matching TRBD2. J lost 6 bases, V lost 5 bases, and 4 bases had no gene match. Germline loops: CDR1 SGHTA, CDR2 FQGTGA. This CDR3 region has 15 residues. Written as DNA, the CDR3 is TGTGCCAGCAGCCCCGGGACTAGCGGGATCAATGAGCAGTTCTTC. As protein: CASSPGTSGINEQFF. Full variable domain (missing parts from reference TRBV7-3 and TRBJ2-1): GAGVSQTPSNKVTEKGKYVELRCDPISGHTALYWYRQSLGQGPEFLIYFQGTGAADDSGLPNDRFFAVRPEGSVSTLKIQRTERGDSAVYLCASSPGTSGINEQFFGPGTRLTVL.

The V gene is TRBV28, the J gene TRBJ2-7, with a weak D call TRBD2 (5 bases). Trimming removed 3 bases from V and 3 bases from J, with 15 bases in between. Germline V gives CDR1 MDHEN, CDR2 SYDVKM. The CDR3 is 15 residues long. The CDR3 DNA reads as TGTGCCAGCAGTTTTGGACTCCCGGAAGTCTACGAGCAGTACTTC. Translated: CASSFGLPEVYEQYF. Combining the CDR3 with reference TRBV28 and TRBJ2-7 gives the whole variable domain DVKVTQSSRYLVKRTGEKVFLECVQDMDHENMFWYRQDPGLGLRLIYFSYDVKMKEKGDIPEGYSVSREKKERFSLILESASTNQTSMYLCASSFGLPEVYEQYFGPGTRLTVT.

This chain joins TRBV4-3 and TRBJ2-1; 10 bases map to TRBD2. CDR1 LGHNA and CDR2 YSLEER come from the germline V gene. This CDR3 has 17 amino acids. The V gene end was trimmed by 1 base and the J gene end by 5 bases; junction bases not matched to a gene: 8. CDR3 bases: TGCGCCAGCAGCCAAGTCGCTAGCGGGAGCATCGACAATGAGCAGTTCTTC. Protein product: CASSQVASGSIDNEQFF.

V and J are TRBV5-4 and TRBJ2-2, with D perhaps matching TRBD1 (5 bases). This CDR3 region has 15 residues. Deletions cut 1 base from V and 9 bases from J, with 16 bases between. Germline CDR1 is SGHNT and CDR2 is YYREEE (reference sequence). The CDR3 DNA sequence: TGTGCCAGCAGCTTGCAAGGGGCGAGGACCAGGGAGCTGTTTTTT. It encodes CASSLQGARTRELFF.

The chain carries TRBV27 and TRBJ1-5; 9 positions agree with TRBD1. With 5 bases clipped from V and 5 bases from J, the junction kept 10 bases outside the gene matches. Looked up from germline, CDR1 is MNHEY and CDR2 is SMNVEV (reference sequence). This CDR3 comprises 16 residues. The CDR3 here is CASSPVGQGFHQPQHF. Written as DNA, the CDR3 is TGTGCCAGCAGTCCCGTGGGACAGGGTTTCCATCAGCCCCAGCATTTT.

The V call is TRBV28, the J call TRBJ2-3; possibly TRBD2 for D (7 bases). Between the trimmed V and J ends, which lost 10 bases and 2 bases, there was a span of 16 bases. There are 14 residues in the CDR3. Germline CDR1 reads MDHEN; CDR2 reads SYDVKM. CDR3 nucleotides: TGTGCCACCAACTGGGGGGGGGCCACAGATACGCAGTATTTT. As protein: CATNWGGATDTQYF.

The chain links TRBV5-1 to TRBJ2-1, with 13 bases identical to TRBD2. The CDR3 is made up of 14 amino acids. CDR1 SGHRS and CDR2 YFSETQ come from the germline V gene. V lost 3 bases to trimming and J lost 7 bases; unmatched junction nucleotides: 1. The CDR3 loop reads CASSSGLAGNEQFF. Written as DNA, the CDR3 is TGCGCCAGCAGCTCGGGACTAGCGGGGAATGAGCAGTTCTTC.

The V gene is TRBV18, the J gene TRBJ2-5; the D is unclear. Per germline, CDR1 KGHSH and CDR2 LQKENI. The CDR3 covers 13 residues. V dropped 6 bases and J dropped 2 bases, with 10 bases sitting between them. For the CDR3, the DNA is TGTGCCAGCTCTATCTCTTCGCAAGAGACCCAGTACTTC. This encodes CASSISSQETQYF.

The chain recombines TRBV7-2 with TRBJ1-2; tentative D call: TRBD1 (5 bases). CDR1 and CDR2 from the germline V gene are SGHTA and FQGNSA. CDR3 length: 13 amino acids. The ends were cut back, 7 bases at V and 4 bases at J, with 13 bases in the middle. Here the CDR3 reads CASNHGGVYGYTF. DNA for the CDR3: TGTGCCAGCAACCATGGGGGGGTCTATGGCTACACCTTC.